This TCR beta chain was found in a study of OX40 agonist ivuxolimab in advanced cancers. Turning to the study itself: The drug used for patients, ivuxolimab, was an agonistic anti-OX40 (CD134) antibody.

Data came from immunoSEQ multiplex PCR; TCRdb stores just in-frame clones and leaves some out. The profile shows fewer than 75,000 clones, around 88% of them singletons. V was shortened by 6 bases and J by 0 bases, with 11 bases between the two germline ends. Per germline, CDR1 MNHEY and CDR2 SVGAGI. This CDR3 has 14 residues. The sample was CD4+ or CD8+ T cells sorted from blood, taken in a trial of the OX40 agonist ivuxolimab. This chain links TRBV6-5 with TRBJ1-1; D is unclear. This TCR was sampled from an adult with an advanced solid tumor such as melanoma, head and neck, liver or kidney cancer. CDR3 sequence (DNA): TGTGCCAGCAGAGACGGGGTCATGAACACTGAAGCTTTCTTT. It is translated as CASRDGVMNTEAFF.